Given below is one TCR beta chain in context. The antigen remains unidentified. The sample comes from a study of T cells in localized non-small cell lung cancer. Overall study results and limits: In the blood, greater T cell density corresponded to longer overall survival.

The CDR3 loop spans 15 amino acids. Germline V CDR1 and CDR2: SGHDT, YYEEEE. V lost 3 bases to trimming and J lost 2 bases, with 15 bases between them. The protocol was immunoSEQ multiplex PCR, while the TCRdb copy is restricted to in-frame clones and leaves out a portion. Of tens of thousands of clones in the sample, about 76% were seen once. This clonotype originated in a male donor at least 60 years old with stage II lung adenocarcinoma. The input for sequencing was peripheral blood mononuclear cells, taken before any cancer treatment. The rearrangement uses TRBV5-6 and TRBJ2-7; maybe TRBD1 (6 bases). CDR3 in DNA: TGTGCCAGCAGCTCTTTCTTGGGGGCCGCCTACGAGCAGTACTTC. The encoded protein is CASSSFLGAAYEQYF.